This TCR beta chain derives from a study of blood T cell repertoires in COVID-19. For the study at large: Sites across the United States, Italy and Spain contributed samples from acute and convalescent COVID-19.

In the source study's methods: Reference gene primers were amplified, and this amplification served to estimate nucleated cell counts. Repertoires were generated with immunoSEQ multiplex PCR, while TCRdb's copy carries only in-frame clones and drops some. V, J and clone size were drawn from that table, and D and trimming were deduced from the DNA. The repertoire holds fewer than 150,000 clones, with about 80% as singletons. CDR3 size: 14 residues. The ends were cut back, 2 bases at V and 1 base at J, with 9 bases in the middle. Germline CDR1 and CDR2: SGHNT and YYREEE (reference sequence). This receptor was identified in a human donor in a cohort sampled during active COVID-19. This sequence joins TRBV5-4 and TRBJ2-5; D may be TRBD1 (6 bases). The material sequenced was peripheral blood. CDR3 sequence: CASSFGGSQETQYF. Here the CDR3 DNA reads TGTGCCAGCAGCTTTGGGGGCTCCCAAGAGACCCAGTACTTC.